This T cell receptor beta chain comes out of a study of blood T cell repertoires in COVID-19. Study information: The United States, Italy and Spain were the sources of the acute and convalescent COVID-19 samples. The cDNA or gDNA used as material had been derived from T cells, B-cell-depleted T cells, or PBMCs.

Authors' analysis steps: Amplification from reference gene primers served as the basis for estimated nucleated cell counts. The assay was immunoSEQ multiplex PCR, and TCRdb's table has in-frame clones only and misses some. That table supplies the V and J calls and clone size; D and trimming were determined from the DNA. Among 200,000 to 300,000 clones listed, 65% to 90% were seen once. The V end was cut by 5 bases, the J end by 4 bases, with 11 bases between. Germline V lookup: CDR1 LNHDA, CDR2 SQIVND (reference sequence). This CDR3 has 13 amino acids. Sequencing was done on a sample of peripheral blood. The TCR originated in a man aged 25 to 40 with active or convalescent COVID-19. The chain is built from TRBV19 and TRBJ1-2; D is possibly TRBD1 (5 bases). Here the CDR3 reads CASSPWGVYGYTF. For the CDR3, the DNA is TGTGCCAGTAGTCCGTGGGGGGTCTATGGCTACACCTTC.